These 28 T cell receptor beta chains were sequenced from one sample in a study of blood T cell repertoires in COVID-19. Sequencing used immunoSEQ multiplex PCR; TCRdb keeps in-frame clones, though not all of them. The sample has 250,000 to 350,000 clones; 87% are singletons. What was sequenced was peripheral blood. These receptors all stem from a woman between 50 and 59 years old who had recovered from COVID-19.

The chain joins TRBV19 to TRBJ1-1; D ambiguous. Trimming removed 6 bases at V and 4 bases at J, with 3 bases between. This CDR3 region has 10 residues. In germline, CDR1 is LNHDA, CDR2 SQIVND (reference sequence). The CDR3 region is CASSSTEAFF. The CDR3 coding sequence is TGTGCCAGTAGCAGCACTGAAGCTTTCTTT.

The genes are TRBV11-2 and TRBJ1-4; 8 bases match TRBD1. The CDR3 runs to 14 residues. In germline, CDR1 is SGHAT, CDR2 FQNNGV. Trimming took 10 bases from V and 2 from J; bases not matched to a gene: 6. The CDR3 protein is CATSSGGTNEKLFF. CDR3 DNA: TGTGCCACCTCTTCAGGGGGCACTAATGAAAAACTGTTTTTT.

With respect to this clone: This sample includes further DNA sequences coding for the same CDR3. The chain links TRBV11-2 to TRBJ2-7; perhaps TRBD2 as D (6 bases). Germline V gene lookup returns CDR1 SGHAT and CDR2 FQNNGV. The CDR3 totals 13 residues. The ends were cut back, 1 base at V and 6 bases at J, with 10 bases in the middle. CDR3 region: CASSLVRGGEQYF. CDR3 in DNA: TGTGCCAGCAGCTTAGTGCGGGGAGGCGAGCAGTACTTC.

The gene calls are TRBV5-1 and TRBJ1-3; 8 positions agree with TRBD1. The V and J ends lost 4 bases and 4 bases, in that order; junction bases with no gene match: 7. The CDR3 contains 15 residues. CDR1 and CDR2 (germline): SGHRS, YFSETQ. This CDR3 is CASSRQGTQGNTIYF. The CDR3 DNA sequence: TGCGCCAGCAGCCGACAGGGGACTCAAGGAAACACCATATATTTT.

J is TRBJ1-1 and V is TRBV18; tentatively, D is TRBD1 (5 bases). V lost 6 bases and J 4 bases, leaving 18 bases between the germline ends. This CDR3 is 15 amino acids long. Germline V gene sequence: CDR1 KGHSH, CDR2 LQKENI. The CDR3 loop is CASSPNSGGGTEAFF. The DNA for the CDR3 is TGTGCCAGCTCGCCCAACTCTGGGGGAGGCACTGAAGCTTTCTTT.

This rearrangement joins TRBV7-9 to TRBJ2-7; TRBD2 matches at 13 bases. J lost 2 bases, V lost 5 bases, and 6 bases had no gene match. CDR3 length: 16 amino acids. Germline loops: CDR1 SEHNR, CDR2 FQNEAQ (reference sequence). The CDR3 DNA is TGTGCCAGCAGCCATCCTACTAGCGGGGGGGCCTACGAGCAGTACTTC. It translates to CASSHPTSGGAYEQYF. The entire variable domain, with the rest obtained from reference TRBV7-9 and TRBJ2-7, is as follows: DTGVSQNPRHKITKRGQNVTFRCDPISEHNRLYWYRQTLGQGPEFLTYFQNEAQLEKSRLLSDRFSAERPKGSFSTLEIQRTEQGDSAMYLCASSHPTSGGAYEQYFGPGTRLTVT.

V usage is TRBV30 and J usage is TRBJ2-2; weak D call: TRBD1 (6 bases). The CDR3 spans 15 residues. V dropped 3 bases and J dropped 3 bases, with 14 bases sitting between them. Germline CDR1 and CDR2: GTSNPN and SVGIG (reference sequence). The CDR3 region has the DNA TGTGCCTGGAGATGGGTAGCAGGGGACACCGGGGAGCTGTTTTTT. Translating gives CAWRWVAGDTGELFF. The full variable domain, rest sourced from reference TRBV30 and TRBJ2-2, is SQTIHQWPATLVQPVGSPLSLECTVEGTSNPNLYWYRQAAGRGLQLLFYSVGIGQISSEVPQNLSASRPQDRQFILSSKKLLLSDSGFYLCAWRWVAGDTGELFFGEGSRLTVL.

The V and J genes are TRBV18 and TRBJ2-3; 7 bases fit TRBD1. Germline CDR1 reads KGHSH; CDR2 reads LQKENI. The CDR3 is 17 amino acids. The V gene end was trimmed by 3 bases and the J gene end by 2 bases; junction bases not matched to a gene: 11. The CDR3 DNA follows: TGTGCCAGCTCACCTTATCGGACAGGCGGGTTCACAGATACGCAGTATTTT. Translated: CASSPYRTGGFTDTQYF.

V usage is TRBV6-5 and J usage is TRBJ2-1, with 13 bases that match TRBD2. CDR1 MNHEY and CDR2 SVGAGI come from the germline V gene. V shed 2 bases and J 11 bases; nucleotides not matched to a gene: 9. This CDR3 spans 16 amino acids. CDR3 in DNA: TGTGCCAGCAGTTACGTGGGACTAGCGGGGACCGATAAGCAGTTCTTC. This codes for CASSYVGLAGTDKQFF.

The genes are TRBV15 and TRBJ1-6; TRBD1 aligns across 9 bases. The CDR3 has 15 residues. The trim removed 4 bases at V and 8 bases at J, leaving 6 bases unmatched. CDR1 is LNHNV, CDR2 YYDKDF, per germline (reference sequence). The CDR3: CATSIPGQGYSPLHF. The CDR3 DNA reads TGTGCCACCAGCATCCCGGGACAGGGATATTCACCCCTCCACTTT. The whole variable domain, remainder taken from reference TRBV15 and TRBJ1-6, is DAMVIQNPRYQVTQFGKPVTLSCSQTLNHNVMYWYQQKSSQAPKLLFHYYDKDFNNEADTPDNFQSRRPNTSFCFLDIRSPGLGDTAMYLCATSIPGQGYSPLHFGNGTRLTVT.

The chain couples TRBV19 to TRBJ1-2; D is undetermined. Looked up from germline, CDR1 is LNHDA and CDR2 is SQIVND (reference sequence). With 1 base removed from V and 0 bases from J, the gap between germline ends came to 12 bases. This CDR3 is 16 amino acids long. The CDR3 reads CASSIAPGSANYGYTF. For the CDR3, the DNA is TGTGCCAGTAGTATAGCTCCGGGATCAGCTAACTATGGCTACACCTTC.

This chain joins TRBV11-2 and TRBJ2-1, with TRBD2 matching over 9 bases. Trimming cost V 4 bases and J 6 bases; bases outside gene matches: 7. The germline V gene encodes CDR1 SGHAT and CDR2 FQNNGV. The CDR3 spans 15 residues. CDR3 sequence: CASSSREGHINEQFF. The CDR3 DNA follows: TGTGCCAGCAGCTCGCGGGAGGGCCATATCAATGAGCAGTTCTTC.

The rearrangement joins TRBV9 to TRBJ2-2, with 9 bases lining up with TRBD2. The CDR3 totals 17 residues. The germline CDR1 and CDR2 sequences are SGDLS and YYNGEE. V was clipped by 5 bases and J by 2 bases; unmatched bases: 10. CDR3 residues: CASSVPRLADNTGELFF. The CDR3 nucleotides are TGTGCCAGCAGTGTACCCCGACTAGCGGACAACACCGGGGAGCTGTTTTTT.

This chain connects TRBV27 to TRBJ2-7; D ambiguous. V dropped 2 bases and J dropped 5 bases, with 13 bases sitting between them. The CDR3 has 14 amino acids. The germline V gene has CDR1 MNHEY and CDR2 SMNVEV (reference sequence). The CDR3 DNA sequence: TGTGCCAGCAGTTTAATCGATACGCTAAACGAGCAGTACTTC. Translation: CASSLIDTLNEQYF.

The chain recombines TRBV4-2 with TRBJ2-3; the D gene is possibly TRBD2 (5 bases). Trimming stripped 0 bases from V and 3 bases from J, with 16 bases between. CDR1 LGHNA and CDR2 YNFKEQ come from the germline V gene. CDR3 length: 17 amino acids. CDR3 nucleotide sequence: TGTGCCAGCAGCCAAGATCTTCTTGCGGGCCAAACAGATACGCAGTATTTT. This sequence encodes CASSQDLLAGQTDTQYF.

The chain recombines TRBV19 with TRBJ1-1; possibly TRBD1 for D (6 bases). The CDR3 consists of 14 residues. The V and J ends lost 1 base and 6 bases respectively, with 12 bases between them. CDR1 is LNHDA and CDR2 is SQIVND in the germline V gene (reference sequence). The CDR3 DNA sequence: TGTGCCAGTAGTATAGTATTTGGGGGCCCTGAAGCTTTCTTT. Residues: CASSIVFGGPEAFF.

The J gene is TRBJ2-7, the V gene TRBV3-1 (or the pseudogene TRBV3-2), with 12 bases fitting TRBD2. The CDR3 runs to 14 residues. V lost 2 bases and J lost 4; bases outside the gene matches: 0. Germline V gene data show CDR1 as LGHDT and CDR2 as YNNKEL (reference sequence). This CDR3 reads CASSQTSGGYEQYF. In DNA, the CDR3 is TGTGCCAGCAGCCAAACTAGCGGGGGGTACGAGCAGTACTTC.

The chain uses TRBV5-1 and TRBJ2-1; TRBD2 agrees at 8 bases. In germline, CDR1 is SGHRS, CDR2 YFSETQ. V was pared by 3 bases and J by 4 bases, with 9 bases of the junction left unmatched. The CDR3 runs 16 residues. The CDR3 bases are TGCGCCAGCAGCTCCCAAAGCGGGGGTCCTTACAATGAGCAGTTCTTC. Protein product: CASSSQSGGPYNEQFF.

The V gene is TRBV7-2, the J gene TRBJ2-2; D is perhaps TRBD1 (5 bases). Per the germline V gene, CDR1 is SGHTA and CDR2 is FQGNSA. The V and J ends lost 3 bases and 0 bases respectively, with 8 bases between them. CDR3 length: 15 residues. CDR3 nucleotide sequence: TGTGCCAGCAGCTTCTGGGGCTCGAACACCGGGGAGCTGTTTTTT. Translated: CASSFWGSNTGELFF.

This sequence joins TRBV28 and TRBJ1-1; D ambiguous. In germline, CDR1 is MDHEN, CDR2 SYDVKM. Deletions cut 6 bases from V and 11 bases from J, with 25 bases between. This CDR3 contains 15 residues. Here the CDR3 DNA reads TGTGCCAGCAGAAGCCTGGACTACGGTCCCATCGACGCTTTCTTT. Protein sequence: CASRSLDYGPIDAFF. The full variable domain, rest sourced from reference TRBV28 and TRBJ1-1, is DVKVTQSSRYLVKRTGEKVFLECVQDMDHENMFWYRQDPGLGLRLIYFSYDVKMKEKGDIPEGYSVSREKKERFSLILESASTNQTSMYLCASRSLDYGPIDAFFGQGTRLTVV.

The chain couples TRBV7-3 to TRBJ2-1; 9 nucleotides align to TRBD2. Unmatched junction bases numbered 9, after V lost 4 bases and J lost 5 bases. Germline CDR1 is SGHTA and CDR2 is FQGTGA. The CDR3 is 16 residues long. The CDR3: CASSSPAGGGHNEQFF. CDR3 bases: TGTGCCAGCAGCTCCCCGGCGGGAGGGGGGCACAATGAGCAGTTCTTC.

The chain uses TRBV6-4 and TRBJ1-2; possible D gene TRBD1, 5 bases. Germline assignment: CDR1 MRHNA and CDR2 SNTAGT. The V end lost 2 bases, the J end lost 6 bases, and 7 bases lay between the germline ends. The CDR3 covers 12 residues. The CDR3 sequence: CASSDGRDGYTF. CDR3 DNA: TGTGCCAGCAGTGACGGCAGGGATGGCTACACCTTC.

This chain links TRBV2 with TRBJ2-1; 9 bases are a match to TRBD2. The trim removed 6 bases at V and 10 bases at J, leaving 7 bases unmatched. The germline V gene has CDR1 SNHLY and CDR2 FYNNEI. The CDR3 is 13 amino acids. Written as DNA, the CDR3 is TGTGCCAGCAGCCCGGGACTAGCAGGGGAGCAGTTCTTC. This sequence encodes CASSPGLAGEQFF.

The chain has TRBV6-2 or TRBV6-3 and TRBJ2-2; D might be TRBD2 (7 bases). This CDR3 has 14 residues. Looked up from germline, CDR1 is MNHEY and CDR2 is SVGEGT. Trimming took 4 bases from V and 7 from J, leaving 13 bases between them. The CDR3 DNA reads TGTGCCAGCAGTTTTGGGGGGGCCGACGGGGAGCTGTTTTTT. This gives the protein CASSFGGADGELFF.

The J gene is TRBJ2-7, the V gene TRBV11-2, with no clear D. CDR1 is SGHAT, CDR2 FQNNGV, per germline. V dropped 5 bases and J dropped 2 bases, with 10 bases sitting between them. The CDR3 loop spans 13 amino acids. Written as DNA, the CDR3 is TGTGCCAGCAGCCCCGACATCCCCTACGAGCAGTACTTC. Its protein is CASSPDIPYEQYF.

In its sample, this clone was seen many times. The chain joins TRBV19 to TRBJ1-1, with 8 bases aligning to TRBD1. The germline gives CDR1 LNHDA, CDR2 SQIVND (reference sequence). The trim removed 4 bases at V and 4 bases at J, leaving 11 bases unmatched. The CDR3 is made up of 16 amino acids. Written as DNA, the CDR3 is TGTGCCAGTAGTAGGGTGACAGGGGATTCGGGCACTGAAGCTTTCTTT. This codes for CASSRVTGDSGTEAFF.

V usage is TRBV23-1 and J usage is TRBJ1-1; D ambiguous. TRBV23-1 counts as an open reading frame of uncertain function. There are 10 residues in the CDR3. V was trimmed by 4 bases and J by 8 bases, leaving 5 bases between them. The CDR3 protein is CASSLAEAFF. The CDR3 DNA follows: TGCGCCAGCAGTCTGGCCGAAGCTTTCTTT.

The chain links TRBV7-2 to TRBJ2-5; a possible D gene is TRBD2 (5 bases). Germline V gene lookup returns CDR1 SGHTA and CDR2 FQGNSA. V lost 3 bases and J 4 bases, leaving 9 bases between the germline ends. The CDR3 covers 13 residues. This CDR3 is CASSFFAGETQYF. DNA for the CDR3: TGTGCCAGCAGCTTTTTTGCGGGAGAGACCCAGTACTTC.